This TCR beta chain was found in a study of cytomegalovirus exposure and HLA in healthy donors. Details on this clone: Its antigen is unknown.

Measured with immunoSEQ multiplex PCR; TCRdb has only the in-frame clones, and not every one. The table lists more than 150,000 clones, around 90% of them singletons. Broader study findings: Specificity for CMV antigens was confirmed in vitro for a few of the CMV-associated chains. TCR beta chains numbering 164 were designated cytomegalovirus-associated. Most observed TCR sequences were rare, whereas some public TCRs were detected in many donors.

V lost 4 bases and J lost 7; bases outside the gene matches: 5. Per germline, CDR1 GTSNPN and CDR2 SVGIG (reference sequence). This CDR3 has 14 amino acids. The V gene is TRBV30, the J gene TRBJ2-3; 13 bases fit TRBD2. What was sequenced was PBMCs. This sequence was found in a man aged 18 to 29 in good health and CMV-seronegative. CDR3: CAWTAGLAGNTQYF. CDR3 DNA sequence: TGTGCCTGGACGGCGGGACTAGCGGGAAATACGCAGTATTTT.